This T cell receptor (beta chain) was sequenced in a study of a mutant IDH1 vaccine in newly diagnosed glioma (dated by TCRdb to about 2021). Describing the broader study: Vaccination began 4-6 weeks after radiotherapy alone, or alongside temozolomide cycles in the chemotherapy-containing groups. Prior to enrollment, standard therapy consisting of radiotherapy alone, temozolomide alone, or radiochemotherapy with temozolomide had been administered to patients, with the combination being received by most patients. Of the approximately 35 treated patients, roughly 60% were male and 37.5% were female, and the mean age was 40.4 years. For exploratory analyses, about two dozen treated patients had longitudinal TCRB deep sequencing done wherever samples were available. The week-35 safety follow-up took place at visit V12, and the week-47 end of study took place at visit V13. Six visits were used for peripheral blood collection: V03 (baseline), V05, V07, V10, V12 and V13.

What the time point label conveys for this sample: week 47, end of study. Each vaccine dose was 300 ug of a 20-mer mutant IDH1 peptide in Montanide, given subcutaneously with topical imiquimod. Across visits V03 through V10, patients got a total of eight vaccinations, given in weeks 1, 3, 5, 7, 11, 15, 19 and 23. Donors had newly diagnosed WHO grade 3 or 4 IDH1-mutant astrocytomas with loss of nuclear ATRX. The samples were drawn from NOA16, a multicentre, single-arm, open-label phase I trial in Germany that tested a mutant IDH1 peptide vaccine in humans for the first time. Genomic DNA for TCRB sequencing was extracted from EDTA blood using the DNeasy Blood and Tissue Kit. Library preparation was by the immunoSEQ multiplex PCR assay. Rearranged TCR beta chain sequences were amplified using the hsTCRB Kit according to the manufacturer's protocol. Sequencing of TCRB libraries was carried out on an Illumina MiSeq. The published analysis was carried out like this. The proprietary platform of the kit vendor was used for demultiplexing, trimming and gene mapping. The immuneACCESS repertoire file appears here via TCRdb, limited to in-frame rearrangements. These files lack a portion of the clones; in checked studies, under half of the deficit traces to unresolved V genes, and the cause of the others is not known. V, J and clone size derive from that table, while D and trimming were established from the DNA sequence. In all, the sample holds roughly 50,000 clones, and approximately 80% of those were seen once. The leading ten clones occupy over 4.5% of the sample.

Overall study results and their limits: Availability determined which PBMC samples were chosen for TCRB deep sequencing. Immune responses induced by the vaccine were seen in around 94% of patients across multiple MHC alleles. It was noted by the authors that analyses of patient blood samples could not be reproduced owing to sample limitations. Pseudoprogression seemed to be unrelated to changes in the top peripheral T cell clonotypes found by TCRB sequencing.

The germline ends are 11 bases apart after V is trimmed by 6 bases and J by 0 bases. CDR1 and CDR2 are drawn from the germline V gene: SQVTM, ANQGSEA. Taken from cysteine to phenylalanine, the CDR3 has 14 residues. CDR3 DNA only is kept here, 42 bases in frame from base 1. Turning to this clone: The antigen this receptor binds is unknown. Base qualities were left out, and no much larger clone turns up one base away.

Here the chain combines TRBV29-1 and TRBJ2-2, with the D gene not confidently named. The specimen was PBMCs, collected from a glioma patient whose treatment included an IDH1 peptide vaccine. The TCR comes from a woman between 40 and 50 years old with glioma. Some clones in this sample may be carry-over from other donors' samples. The CDR3 reads CSVGHNSNTGELFF. DNA sequence: TGCAGCGTCGGCCACAATTCGAACACCGGGGAGCTGTTTTTT.